Presented here are 28 T cell receptor beta chains from one specimen sequenced in a study of response to subunit inactivated influenza vaccine. TCRdb fed the RT-PCR reads into MiXCR, producing one record per CDR3 protein. The table shows fewer than 600,000 distinct CDR3 sequences, with roughly 7.9% occurring only once. The input for sequencing was PBMCs from blood, taken about 24 months after vaccination. All receptors derive from a man aged 50 to 69 who received an inactivated influenza vaccine.

The rearrangement uses TRBV3-1 and TRBJ1-4, with 11 bases identical to TRBD1. The germline gives CDR1 LGHDT, CDR2 YNNKEL (reference sequence). This CDR3 region has 19 residues. J lost 1 base, V lost 3 bases, and 10 bases had no gene match. In nucleotides, the CDR3 is TGTGCCAGCAGCCACTACCCGGGACAGGGGGGAGTAACTAATGAAAAACTGTTTTTT. Encoded protein: CASSHYPGQGGVTNEKLFF.

This clonotype turned up a few times. The chain uses TRBV12-3 or TRBV12-4 and TRBJ1-3, with D unclear. The CDR3 totals 14 residues. The V end was cut by 1 base, the J end by 4 bases, with 8 bases between. CDR3 nucleotides: TGTGCCAGCAGTTTAGGACGAGCGGGAAACACCATATATTTT. Its protein is CASSLGRAGNTIYF.

This clonotype was seen ten or more times. The chain recombines TRBV9 with TRBJ2-1; 11 bases match TRBD1. From germline, CDR1 is SGDLS and CDR2 YYNGEE. This CDR3 has 15 amino acids. With 4 bases clipped from V and 6 bases from J, the junction kept 6 bases outside the gene matches. In DNA form, the CDR3 reads TGTGCCAGCAGCAAAGTGGGACAGGGGGGCAATGAGCAGTTCTTC. Protein: CASSKVGQGGNEQFF.

This clonotype occurred a few times. The V call is TRBV12-3 or TRBV12-4, the J call TRBJ2-7, with 10 bases aligning to TRBD1. J gave up 5 bases and V 4 bases, and 8 bases lay outside the gene matches. This CDR3 has 15 amino acids. In DNA, the CDR3 is TGTGCCAGCAGTTGGACAGGGGGAAATCCAAACGAGCAGTACTTC. It translates to CASSWTGGNPNEQYF.

This clonotype was observed at least ten times. This chain connects TRBV3-1 to TRBJ1-6; D unresolved. Germline assignment: CDR1 LGHDT and CDR2 YNNKEL (reference sequence). The V end was cut by 2 bases, the J end by 10 bases, with 9 bases between. This CDR3 has 13 amino acids. CDR3 sequence: CASSQKRESPLHF. For the CDR3, the DNA is TGTGCCAGCAGCCAAAAAAGAGAATCACCCCTCCACTTT. The full variable domain, in which reference TRBV3-1 and TRBJ1-6 provide the parts outside the CDR3, is DTAVSQTPKYLVTQMGNDKSIKCEQNLGHDTMYWYKQDSKKFLKIMFSYNNKELIINETVPNRFSPKSPDKAHLNLHINSLELGDSAVYFCASSQKRESPLHFGNGTRLTVT.

This clonotype was counted only a few times. The chain joins TRBV6-1 to TRBJ1-1, with D perhaps matching TRBD1 (5 bases). Looked up from germline, CDR1 is MNHNS and CDR2 is SASEGT. This CDR3 contains 14 residues. The V and J ends lost 10 bases and 10 bases respectively, with 25 bases between them. CDR3 amino acids: CATREMGRDVGAFF. The CDR3 DNA reads as TGTGCCACCAGGGAAATGGGGCGGGACGTCGGAGCTTTCTTT.

This clonotype was seen a few times. This chain links TRBV20-1 with TRBJ2-1; D may be TRBD1 (6 bases). The CDR3 spans 15 residues. Trimming stripped 2 bases from V and 8 bases from J, with 19 bases between. CDR1 is DFQATT, CDR2 SNEGSKA, per germline (reference sequence). The CDR3 nucleotides are TGCAGTGCTAGAACTCCGTTTATAAACAGGGATGAGCAGTTCTTC. Protein sequence: CSARTPFINRDEQFF.

This clonotype has at least ten counts. The V and J genes are TRBV7-3 and TRBJ2-1; 7 bases line up with TRBD2. The CDR3 is 21 amino acids. CDR1 and CDR2 (germline): SGHTA, FQGTGA. V shed 3 bases, J shed 3 bases, and the junction held 23 bases outside the gene matches. The CDR3 sequence: CASSLTPIGRVRRGFYNEQFF. The DNA of the CDR3 is TGTGCCAGCAGCTTGACACCGATAGGGAGGGTTCGGCGGGGGTTCTACAATGAGCAGTTCTTC.

There are many counts of this clonotype. V and J are TRBV12-3 or TRBV12-4 and TRBJ1-5; a possible D gene is TRBD1 (6 bases). This CDR3 is built from 15 residues. Trimming took off 4 bases at V and 9 bases at J, with 19 bases between the two ends. Here the CDR3 reads CASSSSDSSGMPQHF. The CDR3 DNA reads as TGTGCCAGCAGTTCGTCGGACAGTTCAGGGATGCCCCAGCATTTT.

The chain has TRBV12-3 or TRBV12-4 and TRBJ2-3, with a tentative D call TRBD1 (6 bases). V was trimmed by 0 bases and J by 5 bases, leaving 15 bases between them. This CDR3 region has 16 residues. As DNA, the CDR3 is TGTGCCAGCAGTTTAGCGCACGACAGGACCCGAGATACGCAGTATTTT. Protein: CASSLAHDRTRDTQYF.

There are a few counts of this clonotype. V and J are TRBV15 and TRBJ2-7; 8 bases are a match to TRBD1. V lost 1 base, J lost 6 bases, and 5 bases stayed unmatched. From germline, CDR1 is LNHNV and CDR2 YYDKDF (reference sequence). The CDR3 runs to 14 residues. In nucleotides, the CDR3 is TGTGCCACCAGCAGAGGGACAGGGAGGAGCGAGCAGTACTTC. Translation gives CATSRGTGRSEQYF.

In its sample, this clonotype was seen a few times. This sequence joins TRBV5-1 and TRBJ2-1; TRBD2 agrees at 12 bases. Germline CDR1 is SGHRS and CDR2 is YFSETQ. Losses at the gene ends were 4 bases for V and 8 bases for J; bases not matched to a gene: 10. The CDR3 loop spans 16 amino acids. The CDR3 bases are TGCGCCAGCAGCCCCCCTCTAGCGGGGGGGAAGGATGAGCAGTTCTTC. Amino acid sequence: CASSPPLAGGKDEQFF. Based on the CDR3 plus reference TRBV5-1 and TRBJ2-1, the full variable domain is KAGVTQTPRYLIKTRGQQVTLSCSPISGHRSVSWYQQTPGQGLQFLFEYFSETQRNKGNFPGRFSGRQFSNSRSEMNVSTLELGDSALYLCASSPPLAGGKDEQFFGPGTRLTVL.

The chain has TRBV7-9 and TRBJ2-3; TRBD2 is a possible D gene (6 bases). Germline CDR1 is SEHNR and CDR2 is FQNEAQ (reference sequence). The CDR3 totals 15 residues. V was trimmed by 4 bases and J by 5 bases, leaving 16 bases between them. The CDR3 reads CASSYQTGVLDTQYF. The CDR3 coding sequence is TGTGCCAGCAGCTATCAAACGGGAGTATTAGATACGCAGTATTTT.

This clonotype came up a few times. The gene calls are TRBV6-2 or TRBV6-3 and TRBJ2-6; D might be TRBD1 (6 bases). Between the trimmed V and J ends, which lost 8 bases and 2 bases, there was a span of 7 bases. The CDR3 contains 13 residues. Germline CDR1 MNHEY, CDR2 SVGEGT. CDR3 amino acids: CASHRAGANVLTF. The CDR3 nucleotides read TGTGCCAGCCACAGGGCTGGGGCCAACGTCCTGACTTTC.

This clonotype was counted between two and nine times. The rearrangement joins TRBV7-9 to TRBJ2-1, with 11 positions matching TRBD2. The length of the CDR3 is 17 residues. V was clipped by 10 bases and J by 7 bases; unmatched bases: 18. Germline V gives CDR1 SEHNR, CDR2 FQNEAQ (reference sequence). The CDR3 DNA follows: TGTGCCACCACGGTGAGACTAGCGGGAACTAGGTTGAATGAGCAGTTCTTC. It translates to CATTVRLAGTRLNEQFF.

The table lists this clonotype with a few counts. This chain joins TRBV29-1 and TRBJ1-2; D not certain. The V end lost 4 bases, the J end lost 6 bases, and 6 bases lay between the germline ends. This CDR3 is built from 10 residues. Germline V gene data show CDR1 as SQVTM and CDR2 as ANQGSEA. The CDR3 sequence is CSVGGNGYTF. The CDR3 coding sequence is TGCAGCGTTGGAGGGAATGGCTACACCTTC. Drawing the rest from reference TRBV29-1 and TRBJ1-2, the complete variable domain is SAVISQKPSRDICQRGTSLTIQCQVDSQVTMMFWYRQQPGQSLTLIATANQGSEATYESGFVIDKFPISRPNLTFSTLTVSNMSPEDSSIYLCSVGGNGYTFGSGTRLTVV.

The sample holds a few counts of this clonotype. The J gene is TRBJ2-7, the V gene TRBV7-2, with D maybe TRBD2 (6 bases). This CDR3 has 17 residues. Trimming cost V 2 bases and J 2 bases, with 19 bases left between them. Germline CDR1 and CDR2: SGHTA and FQGNSA. CDR3 sequence reads: CASSLSVARRGPYEQYF. CDR3 DNA sequence: TGTGCCAGCAGCTTATCAGTAGCTCGGAGGGGCCCCTACGAGCAGTACTTC.

V is TRBV10-3 and J is TRBJ2-7; 12 nucleotides align to TRBD1. J gave up 0 bases and V 0 bases, and 3 bases lay outside the gene matches. CDR3 length: 17 residues. Germline CDR1 and CDR2: ENHRY and SYGVKD. CDR3 DNA: TGTGCCATCAGTGAGTCGGGGACAGGGGGCAGCTCCTACGAGCAGTACTTC. This translates into CAISESGTGGSSYEQYF.

This clonotype was detected many times. The J gene is TRBJ2-4, the V gene TRBV20-1, with 12 bases identical to TRBD2. J was trimmed by 0 bases and V by 1 base; bases with no gene match: 7. The germline CDR1 and CDR2 sequences are DFQATT and SNEGSKA (reference sequence). This CDR3 is 18 amino acids long. CDR3: CSARVTSGGSIAKNIQYF. Here the CDR3 DNA reads TGCAGTGCTAGAGTGACTAGCGGGGGATCAATAGCCAAAAACATTCAGTACTTC.

This clonotype was observed a handful of times. The chain carries TRBV5-1 and TRBJ2-7, with 11 positions matching TRBD2. This CDR3 comprises 16 residues. V dropped 0 bases and J dropped 0; count of bases not matched to a gene: 2. Germline V lookup: CDR1 SGHRS, CDR2 YFSETQ. The DNA of the CDR3 is TGCGCCAGCAGCTTGGGGACTAGCGGGTTCTCCTACGAGCAGTACTTC. Encoded protein: CASSLGTSGFSYEQYF.

This clonotype was observed a handful of times. The chain uses TRBV6-1 and TRBJ1-1, with a possible D match to TRBD1 (5 bases). The ends were cut back, 5 bases at V and 4 bases at J, with 17 bases in the middle. The CDR3 length is 15 residues. CDR1 is MNHNS and CDR2 is SASEGT in the germline V gene. As DNA, the CDR3 is TGTGCCAGCAGTCGGCCCGGGGCCGCCGGCACTGAAGCTTTCTTT. This sequence encodes CASSRPGAAGTEAFF.

This chain connects TRBV27 to TRBJ1-4; unclear D gene. V lost 3 bases and J lost 6, with 11 bases in between. The V gene's germline CDR1 is MNHEY and CDR2 SMNVEV (reference sequence). The CDR3 has 14 residues. CDR3 DNA sequence: TGTGCCAGCAGTTTCGCGGGGAGATATGAAAAACTGTTTTTT. Encoded protein: CASSFAGRYEKLFF.

This clonotype was counted a few times. This sequence joins TRBV6-1 and TRBJ2-3; D possibly corresponds to TRBD2 (6 bases). The V end was cut by 7 bases, the J end by 6 bases, with 17 bases between. Germline V gene lookup returns CDR1 MNHNS and CDR2 SASEGT. The CDR3 runs 14 residues. CDR3 DNA sequence: TGTGCCAGCACCCCCCGGCGGGACGGGGATACGCAGTATTTT. This gives the protein CASTPRRDGDTQYF.

This clonotype was counted many times. This sequence joins TRBV7-2 and TRBJ2-7; 7 bases are a match to TRBD1. The germline CDR1 and CDR2 sequences are SGHTA and FQGNSA. V lost 5 bases and J lost 5; bases outside the gene matches: 12. The CDR3 totals 15 residues. CDR3 coding DNA: TGTGCCAGCAGCCGGATGACAGGGATGGGTCACGAGCAGTACTTC. Protein: CASSRMTGMGHEQYF.

This clonotype came up once. The chain carries TRBV24-1 and TRBJ2-5, with D unclear. This CDR3 has 13 amino acids. Per the germline V gene, CDR1 is KGHDR and CDR2 is SFDVKD. V lost 5 bases, J lost 2 bases, and 8 bases lay in between. The CDR3 spells CATSGDGQETQYF. In DNA, the CDR3 is TGTGCCACCAGTGGCGACGGACAAGAGACCCAGTACTTC.

In this sample, this clonotype turned up a few times. The J gene is TRBJ2-7, the V gene TRBV20-1, with 14 bases aligning to TRBD2. Germline CDR1 DFQATT, CDR2 SNEGSKA (reference sequence). The V segment lost 5 bases and the J segment 2 bases; nucleotides outside the gene matches: 2. The CDR3 loop spans 14 amino acids. CDR3 sequence reads: CSARTSGGTYEQYF. The CDR3 region has the DNA TGCAGTGCTCGGACTAGCGGGGGGACCTACGAGCAGTACTTC.

The V call is TRBV29-1, the J call TRBJ1-4; D is undetermined. The germline gives CDR1 SQVTM, CDR2 ANQGSEA. The CDR3 spans 15 residues. With 8 bases removed from V and 2 bases from J, the gap between germline ends came to 18 bases. In DNA form, the CDR3 reads TGCAGCATTAGGGCTCCCTCTGGGACTAATGAAAAACTGTTTTTT. Its translation: CSIRAPSGTNEKLFF.

The sample holds a few counts of this clonotype. Here the CDR3 reads CASSLRVGGPNQPQHF. The CDR3 region has the DNA TGTGCCAGCAGTTTAAGGGTGGGGGGCCCCAATCAGCCCCAGCATTTT. The chain combines TRBV28 with TRBJ1-5; D possibly corresponds to TRBD1 (6 bases). The germline V gene has CDR1 MDHEN and CDR2 SYDVKM. Trimming removed 2 bases from V and 3 bases from J, with 14 bases in between. The CDR3 covers 16 residues.